Below are 3 T cell receptor beta chains sequenced from a single sample in a study of OX40 agonist ivuxolimab in advanced cancers. Sequencing used immunoSEQ multiplex PCR; TCRdb keeps in-frame clones, though not all of them. The table has tens of thousands of clones, approximately 86% seen once; the top ten hold roughly 3.4%. Material: CD4+ or CD8+ T cells sorted from blood, obtained in a trial of the OX40 agonist ivuxolimab. The receptors shown here come from an adult with an advanced solid tumor such as melanoma, head and neck, liver or kidney cancer.

This chain joins TRBV5-6 and TRBJ2-7; tentative D call: TRBD2 (6 bases). The CDR3 spans 16 residues. V was pared by 3 bases and J by 3 bases, with 19 bases between. Germline V gene sequence: CDR1 SGHDT, CDR2 YYEEEE. For the CDR3, the DNA is TGTGCCAGCAGCTCCCAGAACCACCCCGGGAGCTACGAGCAGTACTTC. Its translation: CASSSQNHPGSYEQYF. Complete variable domain (other parts from reference TRBV5-6 and TRBJ2-7): DAGVTQSPTHLIKTRGQQVTLRCSPKSGHDTVSWYQQALGQGPQFIFQYYEEEERQRGNFPDRFSGHQFPNYSSELNVNALLLGDSALYLCASSSQNHPGSYEQYFGPGTRLTVT.

The chain recombines TRBV28 with TRBJ2-7, with D perhaps given as TRBD1 or TRBD2 (5 bases each). Germline-derived CDR1 and CDR2 are MDHEN and SYDVKM. The CDR3 contains 16 residues. V lost 1 base to trimming and J lost 2 bases, with 15 bases between them. CDR3 region: CASSLFGTQRAYEQYF. CDR3 nucleotides: TGTGCCAGCAGTTTATTTGGGACGCAAAGAGCCTACGAGCAGTACTTC. Full variable domain (missing parts from reference TRBV28 and TRBJ2-7): DVKVTQSSRYLVKRTGEKVFLECVQDMDHENMFWYRQDPGLGLRLIYFSYDVKMKEKGDIPEGYSVSREKKERFSLILESASTNQTSMYLCASSLFGTQRAYEQYFGPGTRLTVT.

This clone was observed a handful of times. The chain carries TRBV7-9 and TRBJ1-5; D gene ambiguous. The germline gives CDR1 SEHNR, CDR2 FQNEAQ (reference sequence). This CDR3 has 13 amino acids. The V and J ends lost 5 bases and 5 bases respectively, with 10 bases between them. The CDR3 DNA sequence: TGTGCCAGCAGCCTACGGTGGGATCAGCCCCAGCATTTT. Translated: CASSLRWDQPQHF.